One and the same sample provided the 17 T cell receptor beta chains below, sequenced in a study of shared clonotypes between healthy human individuals. Repertoires were generated with immunoSEQ multiplex PCR, while TCRdb's copy carries only in-frame clones and drops some. The data show 2 million to 2.5 million clones, with just over 90% seen just once and approximately 0.4% held by the top ten. The material sequenced was naive CD4+ T cells from PBMCs. The sample's subset: CD45RA+ positively selected. All receptors derive from a man aged 18 to 30 in good health. Some clones in this sample may be carry-over from other donors' samples.

The chain is built from TRBV28 and TRBJ2-5, with TRBD2 as a possible D gene (5 bases). CDR1 is MDHEN, CDR2 SYDVKM, per germline. The CDR3 sequence is 11 residues long. V lost 10 bases, J lost 4 bases, and 10 bases lay in between. The CDR3 bases are TGTGCCACCGGGATTTCAGAGACCCAGTACTTC. Amino acid sequence: CATGISETQYF.

The V and J genes are TRBV7-2 and TRBJ1-4; D perhaps matches TRBD1 (5 bases). V was trimmed by 7 bases and J by 4 bases, leaving 13 bases between them. The CDR3 is made up of 14 amino acids. Per germline, CDR1 SGHTA and CDR2 FQGNSA. The CDR3 sequence is CASTMGGSNEKLFF. In DNA, the CDR3 is TGTGCCAGCACCATGGGGGGGAGTAATGAAAAACTGTTTTTT.

The chain carries TRBV4-3 and TRBJ1-2; D call uncertain. Trimming cost V 0 bases and J 3 bases, with 8 bases left between them. The CDR3 is 14 residues long. Per the germline V gene, CDR1 is LGHNA and CDR2 is YSLEER. The CDR3: CASSQEQSDYGYTF. In DNA, the CDR3 is TGCGCCAGCAGCCAAGAGCAGTCAGACTATGGCTACACCTTC.

The CDR3 coding sequence is TGTGCCAGCAGTATCTCCTACGAGCAGTACTTC. Amino acid sequence: CASSISYEQYF. The rearrangement links TRBV27 to TRBJ2-7; D gene unclear. V was trimmed by 5 bases and J by 0 bases, leaving 2 bases between them. This CDR3 has 11 amino acids. Germline V lookup: CDR1 MNHEY, CDR2 SMNVEV (reference sequence).

V is TRBV6-5 and J is TRBJ2-2; 8 bases fit TRBD2. Germline V gene data show CDR1 as MNHEY and CDR2 as SVGAGI. The CDR3 is 13 amino acids. J was trimmed by 6 bases and V by 8 bases; bases with no gene match: 5. CDR3: CASGRTSPGELFF. CDR3 DNA sequence: TGTGCCAGCGGTCGGACTAGCCCCGGGGAGCTGTTTTTT.

The chain recombines TRBV10-3 with TRBJ2-1; D may match TRBD1 or TRBD2 (5 bases each). The V end was cut by 3 bases, the J end by 0 bases, with 18 bases between. Germline V gene sequence: CDR1 ENHRY, CDR2 SYGVKD. This CDR3 region has 18 residues. In DNA, the CDR3 is TGTGCCATCAGTGAATTGGGTTTACCAGGGAGCTCCTACAATGAGCAGTTCTTC. As protein: CAISELGLPGSSYNEQFF.

CDR3 amino acids: CASSLQTPTGVRIETQYF. Written as DNA, the CDR3 is TGCGCCAGCAGCTTACAAACTCCGACAGGGGTCCGGATCGAGACCCAGTACTTC. This sequence joins TRBV5-1 and TRBJ2-5; 8 bases agree with TRBD1. Germline CDR1 reads SGHRS; CDR2 reads YFSETQ. Unmatched junction bases numbered 17, after V lost 2 bases and J lost 5 bases. The CDR3 runs 18 residues. The full variable domain, rest sourced from reference TRBV5-1 and TRBJ2-5, is KAGVTQTPRYLIKTRGQQVTLSCSPISGHRSVSWYQQTPGQGLQFLFEYFSETQRNKGNFPGRFSGRQFSNSRSEMNVSTLELGDSALYLCASSLQTPTGVRIETQYFGPGTRLLVL.

V usage is TRBV7-8 and J usage is TRBJ1-4, with TRBD1 identical over 7 bases. The CDR3 covers 13 residues. From germline, CDR1 is SGHVS and CDR2 FQNEAQ. Trimming removed 8 bases from V and 7 bases from J; junction bases left unmatched: 7. The CDR3 region is CASRNRGGEKLFF. The CDR3 DNA follows: TGTGCCAGCCGAAACAGGGGAGGTGAAAAACTGTTTTTT.

The chain joins TRBV2 to TRBJ2-7; 10 positions agree with TRBD2. The CDR3 covers 15 residues. In germline, CDR1 is SNHLY, CDR2 FYNNEI. The junction had 9 bases not matched to a gene; V was cut back by 6 bases and J by 4 bases. CDR3 bases: TGTGCCAGCAGCGCGCTAGCGGGAGAAAGGTACGAGCAGTACTTC. This gives the protein CASSALAGERYEQYF.

V and J are TRBV25-1 and TRBJ2-1; the D is unclear. V lost 3 bases, J lost 8 bases, and 11 bases lay in between. CDR3 length: 13 residues. In germline, CDR1 is MGHDK, CDR2 SYGVNS. CDR3 amino acids: CASSDPGRDEQFF. DNA of the CDR3: TGTGCCAGCAGTGATCCTGGAAGGGATGAGCAGTTCTTC.

The gene calls are TRBV4-3 and TRBJ2-3; no reliable D call. Per germline, CDR1 LGHNA and CDR2 YSLEER. V lost 1 base and J lost 4, with 9 bases in between. This CDR3 region has 14 residues. CDR3 in amino acids: CASSQAQSPDTQYF. DNA for the CDR3: TGCGCCAGCAGCCAAGCACAGAGCCCAGATACGCAGTATTTT.

The chain is built from TRBV5-6 and TRBJ1-2, with 10 bases identical to TRBD1. Unmatched junction bases numbered 6, after V lost 4 bases and J lost 3 bases. Germline CDR1 reads SGHDT; CDR2 reads YYEEEE. This CDR3 spans 15 amino acids. CDR3 nucleotides: TGTGCCAGCAGCCCTACGGGACAGGGGTACTATGGCTACACCTTC. Protein product: CASSPTGQGYYGYTF.

The rearrangement links TRBV11-2 to TRBJ2-1, with 7 nucleotides matching TRBD2. Germline-derived CDR1 and CDR2 are SGHAT and FQNNGV. The CDR3 extends over 19 amino acids. The J segment lost 3 bases and the V segment lost 4 bases, leaving 18 bases of the junction unmatched. DNA of the CDR3: TGTGCCAGCAGCTATCTTAGAATCACCTTGCGGGAGCACTACAATGAGCAGTTCTTC. Amino acid sequence: CASSYLRITLREHYNEQFF.

The chain has TRBV4-1 and TRBJ1-5, with 9 bases lining up with TRBD1. The ends lost 4 bases at V and 8 bases at J; junction bases unmatched: 6. Germline V gene data show CDR1 as MGHRA and CDR2 as YSYEKL. The CDR3 has 14 amino acids. This CDR3 reads CASSRGQGREPQHF. CDR3 sequence (DNA): TGCGCCAGCAGCCGCGGACAGGGGAGGGAGCCCCAGCATTTT.

The chain combines TRBV28 with TRBJ2-7; 9 positions agree with TRBD2. The germline V gene encodes CDR1 MDHEN and CDR2 SYDVKM. The CDR3 totals 18 residues. J lost 4 bases, V lost 3 bases, and 16 bases had no gene match. As DNA, the CDR3 is TGTGCCAGCAGTTTGGTACTAGCGGGTATCTTCCGGGGGTACGAGCAGTACTTC. Translation: CASSLVLAGIFRGYEQYF.

The rearrangement links TRBV7-8 to TRBJ2-7; the match to TRBD1 covers 9 bases. The V segment lost 0 bases and the J segment 0 bases; nucleotides outside the gene matches: 3. Germline V CDR1 and CDR2: SGHVS, FQNEAQ. CDR3 size: 16 residues. CDR3 loop: CASSLARGQGSYEQYF. CDR3 in DNA: TGTGCCAGCAGCTTAGCGAGGGGACAGGGCTCCTACGAGCAGTACTTC.

Concerning this clone: The same CDR3 is also encoded by other DNA sequences in this sample. The chain carries TRBV5-1 and TRBJ2-2; D is unresolved. V was clipped by 0 bases and J by 0 bases, with 6 bases between them. The CDR3 spans 15 residues. The germline CDR1 and CDR2 sequences are SGHRS and YFSETQ. CDR3 sequence reads: CASSLGQPNTGELFF. The CDR3 bases are TGCGCCAGCAGCTTGGGCCAGCCGAACACCGGGGAGCTGTTTTTT.